What follows are 30 T cell receptor beta chains derived from one specimen sequenced in a study of T-cell memory formation after mild COVID-19. TCRdb reprocessed the 5' RACE reads via MiXCR and lists one record per CDR3 protein. The data show 350,000 or so distinct CDR3 sequences, roughly 21% seen once. Sequenced: PBMCs or a T cell subset sorted from them (not recorded which). Receptors were obtained from an adult woman who had mild COVID-19 (a few samples of this study predate the infection). Cell type and time point are not known.

This rearrangement joins TRBV27 to TRBJ1-1, with a possible D match to TRBD1 (6 bases). Germline CDR1 reads MNHEY; CDR2 reads SMNVEV (reference sequence). The CDR3 contains 12 residues. With 4 bases removed from V and 8 bases from J, the gap between germline ends came to 11 bases. The CDR3 sequence is CASSWDGQEAFF. The CDR3 DNA reads as TGTGCCAGCAGTTGGGACGGACAGGAAGCTTTCTTT.

This chain uses TRBV19 with TRBJ2-7; 12 nucleotides agree with TRBD2. Unmatched junction bases numbered 3, after V lost 7 bases and J lost 2 bases. CDR1 and CDR2 (germline): LNHDA, SQIVND (reference sequence). The CDR3 sequence is 14 residues long. CDR3 region: CASKLAGGAYEQYF. CDR3 bases: TGTGCCAGTAAACTAGCGGGAGGTGCCTACGAGCAGTACTTC.

A few counts support this clonotype. V and J are TRBV5-1 and TRBJ2-1; D could derive from TRBD1 or TRBD2 (5 bases each). V was pared by 0 bases and J by 0 bases, with 7 bases between. Germline CDR1 SGHRS, CDR2 YFSETQ. The CDR3 sequence is 15 residues long. This CDR3 is CASSLGGVSYNEQFF. The CDR3 coding sequence is TGCGCCAGCAGCTTGGGAGGGGTCTCCTACAATGAGCAGTTCTTC.

The J gene is TRBJ2-7, the V gene TRBV7-8; 10 bases agree with TRBD2. The germline gives CDR1 SGHVS, CDR2 FQNEAQ. The length of the CDR3 is 17 residues. Losses at the gene ends were 4 bases for V and 4 bases for J; bases not matched to a gene: 13. The CDR3 coding sequence is TGTGCCAGCAGCTCTCCCAAGGCTAGCGGGGGAGTTTACGAGCAGTACTTC. Its translation: CASSSPKASGGVYEQYF.

This clonotype was detected many times. This sequence joins TRBV12-3 or TRBV12-4 and TRBJ1-4; D is unresolved. Trimming removed 3 bases at V and 6 bases at J, with 8 bases between. There are 13 residues in the CDR3. This chain's CDR3 is CASSLSTDEKLFF. The CDR3 DNA follows: TGTGCCAGCAGTTTGTCGACTGATGAAAAACTGTTTTTT.

This clonotype was observed many times. V and J are TRBV4-3 and TRBJ2-1; 13 bases line up with TRBD2. Looked up from germline, CDR1 is LGHNA and CDR2 is YSLEER. V was pared by 4 bases and J by 5 bases, with 14 bases of the junction left unmatched. The CDR3 loop spans 19 amino acids. CDR3 coding DNA: TGCGCCAGCAGCCCAGAATTCGGACTAGCGGGAGTCAGGAACAATGAGCAGTTCTTC. Translated: CASSPEFGLAGVRNNEQFF.

This clonotype was found many times. The V and J genes are TRBV12-3 or TRBV12-4 and TRBJ2-1, with D unresolved. The CDR3 consists of 12 residues. Between the trimmed V and J ends, which lost 7 bases and 7 bases, there was a span of 11 bases. The CDR3 DNA reads TGTGCCAGCACTTTGTTGGGAAATGAGCAGTTCTTC. Its translation is CASTLLGNEQFF.

The genes are TRBV20-1 and TRBJ1-1; possible D gene TRBD1, 5 bases. Germline CDR1 reads DFQATT; CDR2 reads SNEGSKA (reference sequence). Trimming removed 6 bases at V and 0 bases at J, with 11 bases between. The CDR3 is made up of 13 amino acids. CDR3 region: CSAPGELNTEAFF. The CDR3 nucleotides are TGCAGTGCCCCGGGGGAGTTGAACACTGAAGCTTTCTTT.

This chain uses TRBV5-1 with TRBJ2-5, with TRBD2 identical over 9 bases. The CDR3 has 15 amino acids. Germline loops: CDR1 SGHRS, CDR2 YFSETQ. Trimming at V came to 2 bases and at J to 2 bases, leaving 4 bases not matched to a gene. This chain's CDR3 is CASSLSGGPQETQYF. Here the CDR3 DNA reads TGCGCCAGCAGCTTAAGCGGGGGGCCGCAAGAGACCCAGTACTTC.

The chain links TRBV4-1 to TRBJ1-4; D is unclear. The ends were cut back, 1 base at V and 8 bases at J, with 8 bases in the middle. The CDR3 is made up of 13 amino acids. Germline values: CDR1 MGHRA, CDR2 YSYEKL. CDR3 DNA: TGCGCCAGCAGCCAAGGGGCCGAGGAAAAACTGTTTTTT. This codes for CASSQGAEEKLFF.

The gene calls are TRBV9 and TRBJ2-3, with a weak D call TRBD1 (6 bases). The CDR3 loop spans 16 amino acids. With 0 bases removed from V and 4 bases from J, the gap between germline ends came to 15 bases. Germline assignment: CDR1 SGDLS and CDR2 YYNGEE. Here the CDR3 DNA reads TGTGCCAGCAGCGTAGAGGCAGGGGCGGTGGCAGATACGCAGTATTTT. Translating it yields CASSVEAGAVADTQYF.

The rearrangement uses TRBV5-1 and TRBJ2-1, with D possibly TRBD1 on 6 matching bases. The CDR3 has 14 residues. CDR1 is SGHRS and CDR2 is YFSETQ in the germline V gene. V dropped 4 bases and J dropped 2 bases, with 10 bases sitting between them. The CDR3 coding sequence is TGCGCCAGCAGCAGGACAGCGACCTACAATGAGCAGTTCTTC. It translates to CASSRTATYNEQFF.

The sample holds a few counts of this clonotype. This sequence joins TRBV4-1 and TRBJ1-3; D gene unclear. Trimming cost V 0 bases and J 0 bases, with 15 bases left between them. The CDR3 length is 18 residues. CDR1 is MGHRA and CDR2 is YSYEKL in the germline V gene. The CDR3 region is CASSQERPGPSSGNTIYF. The CDR3 bases are TGCGCCAGCAGCCAAGAAAGGCCGGGCCCGAGCTCTGGAAACACCATATATTTT.

The chain carries TRBV9 and TRBJ1-6; TRBD1 aligns across 9 bases. The trim removed 0 bases at V and 2 bases at J, leaving 3 bases unmatched. Germline V gives CDR1 SGDLS, CDR2 YYNGEE. The CDR3 is 17 amino acids. Written as DNA, the CDR3 is TGTGCCAGCAGCGTAGAACAGGGGGCTACCTATAATTCACCCCTCCACTTT. It codes for CASSVEQGATYNSPLHF.

V gene TRBV7-8 combines with J gene TRBJ2-7, with no clear D. The germline V and J ends were trimmed by 3 bases and 0 bases, with 9 bases remaining between them. The germline V gene has CDR1 SGHVS and CDR2 FQNEAQ. There are 14 residues in the CDR3. CDR3 sequence (DNA): TGTGCCAGCAGCTTGTATGAATTCTCCTACGAGCAGTACTTC. Protein product: CASSLYEFSYEQYF.

As DNA, the CDR3 is TGTGCCAGCAGCTTACAGTCCAAAAACATTCAGTACTTC. Protein product: CASSLQSKNIQYF. The chain has TRBV7-9 and TRBJ2-4; D is unclear. Germline V lookup: CDR1 SEHNR, CDR2 FQNEAQ (reference sequence). V lost 2 bases to trimming and J lost 2 bases, with 4 bases between them. CDR3 length: 13 residues.

This clonotype has a handful of counts. J is TRBJ2-1 and V is TRBV5-1, with a possible D match to TRBD2 (6 bases). Germline CDR1 SGHRS, CDR2 YFSETQ. The CDR3 consists of 15 residues. V shed 2 bases and J shed 4 bases, with 13 bases lying between them. The CDR3 sequence: CASSFSGSGYNEQFF. As DNA, the CDR3 is TGCGCCAGCAGCTTCAGTGGTAGCGGATACAATGAGCAGTTCTTC.

The chain employs TRBV27 and TRBJ2-5; maybe TRBD2 (7 bases). V lost 9 bases, J lost 5 bases, and 16 bases lay in between. CDR1 is MNHEY and CDR2 is SMNVEV in the germline V gene (reference sequence). The CDR3 spans 13 residues. CDR3 bases: TGTGCCAGTAGGGGGGGGAGAGTGGAGACCCAGTACTTC. Amino acid sequence: CASRGGRVETQYF.

This clonotype occurred a few times. The J gene is TRBJ1-2, the V gene TRBV4-3; D might be TRBD1 (6 bases). From germline, CDR1 is LGHNA and CDR2 YSLEER. The CDR3 spans 15 residues. The V end was cut by 0 bases, the J end by 2 bases, with 10 bases between. The CDR3, as DNA: TGCGCCAGCAGCCAAGAGAGGGGGGCAAACTATGGCTACACCTTC. Encoded protein: CASSQERGANYGYTF.

The chain uses TRBV13 and TRBJ2-7; 7 nucleotides agree with TRBD1. CDR1 PRHDT and CDR2 FYEKMQ come from the germline V gene (reference sequence). The ends lost 3 bases at V and 5 bases at J; junction bases unmatched: 13. CDR3 size: 16 residues. CDR3 nucleotide sequence: TGTGCCAGCAGCTTCAAGGGGTTGACAGGGACGGACGAGCAGTACTTC. Protein sequence: CASSFKGLTGTDEQYF.

This clonotype was observed at least ten times. The V gene is TRBV5-1, the J gene TRBJ1-2; 7 positions match TRBD1. The CDR3 runs to 14 residues. V was clipped by 2 bases and J by 4 bases; unmatched bases: 5. Germline V gene data show CDR1 as SGHRS and CDR2 as YFSETQ. The CDR3 coding sequence is TGCGCCAGCAGCTTCGAGACAGGGAGCTATGGCTACACCTTC. It encodes CASSFETGSYGYTF.

In its sample, this clonotype was seen a few times. This chain connects TRBV19 to TRBJ2-1, with D unresolved. Germline CDR1 is LNHDA and CDR2 is SQIVND (reference sequence). The CDR3 sequence is 13 residues long. Trimming cost V 3 bases and J 2 bases, with 5 bases left between them. The CDR3 spells CASSIPPYNEQFF. The CDR3 bases are TGTGCCAGTAGTATCCCACCCTACAATGAGCAGTTCTTC.

This chain links TRBV6-6 with TRBJ1-1, with 8 bases lining up with TRBD1. Germline trimming cut 3 bases from V and 6 bases from J; bases unmatched to any gene: 6. Germline V gene data show CDR1 as MNHNY and CDR2 as SVGAGI (reference sequence). CDR3 size: 14 residues. The CDR3 here is CASSYTGGLSEAFF. DNA for the CDR3: TGTGCCAGCAGTTATACAGGGGGATTATCTGAAGCTTTCTTT.

The V and J genes are TRBV2 and TRBJ2-5; D is possibly TRBD1 (5 bases). CDR3 length equals 14 residues. Trimming removed 10 bases at V and 0 bases at J, with 15 bases between. CDR1 and CDR2 from the germline V gene are SNHLY and FYNNEI. The CDR3 DNA sequence: TGTGCCATCCAAAGGGCAGGGTACCAAGAGACCCAGTACTTC. Residues: CAIQRAGYQETQYF.

This clonotype was counted at least ten times. The chain combines TRBV10-3 with TRBJ1-1; a weak D match, TRBD1 (5 bases). The CDR3 has 15 amino acids. Deletions cut 2 bases from V and 1 base from J, with 11 bases between. Germline loops: CDR1 ENHRY, CDR2 SYGVKD. DNA for the CDR3: TGTGCCATCAGTGAGAAGGGGATCGAGAACACTGAAGCTTTCTTT. Its translation is CAISEKGIENTEAFF.

This chain joins TRBV6-5 and TRBJ2-7, with D perhaps matching TRBD1 (6 bases). The CDR3 has 15 residues. The germline V gene has CDR1 MNHEY and CDR2 SVGAGI. The V end lost 0 bases, the J end lost 2 bases, and 11 bases lay between the germline ends. The CDR3 sequence: CASSYSQTGAYEQYF. In nucleotides, the CDR3 is TGTGCCAGCAGTTACTCCCAGACAGGCGCCTACGAGCAGTACTTC.

The chain combines TRBV24-1 with TRBJ2-1, with D possibly matching TRBD1 (6 bases). V dropped 6 bases and J dropped 1 base, with 15 bases sitting between them. Looked up from germline, CDR1 is KGHDR and CDR2 is SFDVKD. The CDR3 runs 16 residues. CDR3 sequence: CATSPGNRASYNEQFF. The CDR3 DNA sequence: TGTGCCACCAGTCCCGGGAACAGGGCTTCCTACAATGAGCAGTTCTTC.

This clonotype has only a few counts. The genes are TRBV3-1 and TRBJ2-7; 7 bases align to TRBD1. Germline CDR1 is LGHDT and CDR2 is YNNKEL (reference sequence). The length of the CDR3 is 15 residues. The J segment lost 3 bases and the V segment lost 4 bases, leaving 9 bases of the junction unmatched. Here the CDR3 DNA reads TGTGCCAGCAGCCCTTCACAGGGGTTGAGCTACGAGCAGTACTTC. Encoded protein: CASSPSQGLSYEQYF.

This clonotype came up a few times. This rearrangement joins TRBV7-3 to TRBJ2-1; a weak D match, TRBD2 (5 bases). The germline CDR1 and CDR2 sequences are SGHTA and FQGTGA. Trimming stripped 6 bases from V and 3 bases from J, with 12 bases between. The CDR3 has 14 residues. The CDR3 DNA sequence: TGTGCCAGCAGTATCGGGGAGAACTACAATGAGCAGTTCTTC. This translates into CASSIGENYNEQFF.

This clonotype was detected only a few times. The chain recombines TRBV12-3 or TRBV12-4 with TRBJ2-1, with TRBD2 identical over 9 bases. This CDR3 spans 16 amino acids. The J segment lost 8 bases and the V segment lost 6 bases, leaving 14 bases of the junction unmatched. CDR3 bases: TGTGCCAGCAGCCGCGGGGTAGCGGGAGTAGTTCATGAGCAGTTCTTC. Translating gives CASSRGVAGVVHEQFF.